This T cell receptor (beta chain) stems from a study of OX40 agonist ivuxolimab in advanced cancers. In the study overall: With a range of about 23 to 85, age averaged approximately 55 years, and about 83% were male.

Study outcomes and limitations: At doses 0.1 to 3.0 mg/kg, CD4+ and CD8+ clones expanded.

On this clone: The antigen is not known.

TCRdb's table, derived via immunoSEQ multiplex PCR, lists solely in-frame clones and lacks some. The table includes tens of thousands of clones, around 94% detected once. Germline assignment: CDR1 DFQATT and CDR2 SNEGSKA (reference sequence). CDR3 length: 11 residues. V was shortened by 1 base and J by 6 bases, with 7 bases between the two germline ends. The chain uses TRBV20-1 and TRBJ2-7, with D uncertain. The sequence derives from an adult with an advanced solid tumor such as melanoma, head and neck, liver or kidney cancer. Sequencing was performed on CD4+ or CD8+ T cells sorted from blood, taken in a trial of the OX40 agonist ivuxolimab. The CDR3 DNA reads TGCAGTGCTAGAGCCCTGCGCGAGCAGTACTTC. Translating gives CSARALREQYF.